This entry lists 30 T cell receptor beta chains sequenced from one sample in a study of control samples from healthy donors and cancer patients (dated by TCRdb to about 2020). The protocol used for the library was the immunoSEQ multiplex PCR assay. Here the immuneACCESS table is served through TCRdb, limited to in-frame sequences with V and J called. Missing clones are a known gap in these copies; in checked studies unresolved V genes cover under half, and the rest lacks a known reason. This sample comprises over 80,000 clones, around 80% of them detected only once. 2% to 2.5% of the sample rests with the top ten. The source material was blood. The receptors originated from a man aged 60 to 69 in good health.

The V gene is TRBV3-1 (or the pseudogene TRBV3-2), the J gene TRBJ2-5; D unresolved. Trimming took 0 bases from V and 4 from J, leaving 6 bases between them. CDR1 and CDR2 from the germline V gene are LGHDT and YNNKEL (reference sequence). The CDR3 consists of 13 residues. The CDR3 DNA reads as TGTGCCAGCAGCCAAGATCTTCCAGAGACCCAGTACTTC. Amino acid sequence: CASSQDLPETQYF.

The V and J genes are TRBV11-2 and TRBJ2-1, with a tentative D call TRBD2 (6 bases). Trimming left V 5 bases short and J 7 bases short, with 12 bases between. The CDR3 runs 13 residues. CDR1 and CDR2 from the germline V gene are SGHAT and FQNNGV. CDR3 DNA sequence: TGTGCCAGCAGCCCTAGACGGGGGAATGAGCAGTTCTTC. This encodes CASSPRRGNEQFF.

The chain recombines TRBV6-5 with TRBJ1-2; possibly TRBD1 for D (5 bases). The CDR3 runs to 15 residues. Per germline, CDR1 MNHEY and CDR2 SVGAGI. The germline V and J ends were trimmed by 7 bases and 8 bases, with 23 bases remaining between them. CDR3 amino acids: CASTLLPGHVAGYTF. The CDR3 DNA is TGTGCCAGCACTTTACTACCTGGACACGTCGCGGGCTACACCTTC.

A few counts support this clone. The chain uses TRBV3-1 (or the pseudogene TRBV3-2) and TRBJ2-7; 8 nucleotides match TRBD2. The CDR3 sequence is 15 residues long. CDR1 is LGHDT, CDR2 YNNKEL, per germline (reference sequence). The V segment lost 4 bases and the J segment 3 bases; nucleotides outside the gene matches: 8. Here the CDR3 DNA reads TGTGCCAGCAGCCGCGGGGGGTTGTTCCTCTACGAGCAGTACTTC. It is translated as CASSRGGLFLYEQYF.

The J gene is TRBJ1-1, the V gene TRBV5-6; 7 bases match TRBD1. CDR3 length equals 14 residues. After removal of 2 bases from V and 4 bases from J, the junction contained 5 bases not matched to a gene. Per germline, CDR1 SGHDT and CDR2 YYEEEE. The DNA of the CDR3 is TGTGCCAGCAGCTTAAAGCAGGGGGGCACTGAAGCTTTCTTT. Residues: CASSLKQGGTEAFF.

This rearrangement joins TRBV3-1 (or the pseudogene TRBV3-2) to TRBJ2-6; D gene uncertain. V lost 5 bases and J 0 bases, leaving 2 bases between the germline ends. Germline lookup yields CDR1 LGHDT and CDR2 YNNKEL (reference sequence). CDR3 length equals 13 residues. The CDR3 nucleotides read TGTGCCAGCAGCACCTCTGGGGCCAACGTCCTGACTTTC. Protein sequence: CASSTSGANVLTF.

The chain recombines TRBV27 with TRBJ2-7, with D perhaps TRBD1 (5 bases). Germline loops: CDR1 MNHEY, CDR2 SMNVEV (reference sequence). The length of the CDR3 is 15 residues. The V end was cut by 2 bases, the J end by 3 bases, with 14 bases between. This chain's CDR3 is CASSLQAGFYYEQYF. DNA of the CDR3: TGTGCCAGCAGTTTACAGGCAGGGTTTTACTACGAGCAGTACTTC.

This clone showed up just a few times. V usage is TRBV7-9 and J usage is TRBJ1-6; perhaps TRBD1 as D (5 bases). This CDR3 region has 18 residues. V lost 5 bases and J 5 bases, leaving 22 bases between the germline ends. Germline V gene lookup returns CDR1 SEHNR and CDR2 FQNEAQ (reference sequence). The CDR3 DNA is TGTGCCAGCAGCCCCACCCGTGGGGCCAGGACGCATAATTCACCCCTCCACTTT. Protein product: CASSPTRGARTHNSPLHF.

CDR3 sequence (DNA): TGCGCCAGCAGCCGATCACAGGGGTACTATGGCTACACCTTC. Its translation is CASSRSQGYYGYTF. The chain has TRBV4-1 and TRBJ1-2, with 7 bases lining up with TRBD1. The CDR3 totals 14 residues. Germline values: CDR1 MGHRA, CDR2 YSYEKL. The trim removed 4 bases at V and 3 bases at J, leaving 5 bases unmatched.

The chain has TRBV19 and TRBJ2-5; the D is unclear. CDR1 and CDR2 from the germline V gene are LNHDA and SQIVND (reference sequence). This CDR3 has 12 residues. Trimming stripped 3 bases from V and 3 bases from J, with 5 bases between. Here the CDR3 DNA reads TGTGCCAGTAGTATGGCAGAAGAGACCCAGTACTTC. Residues: CASSMAEETQYF.

V is TRBV20-1 and J is TRBJ1-6, with D tentatively TRBD1 (5 bases). V was clipped by 3 bases and J by 10 bases, with 16 bases between them. This CDR3 has 14 amino acids. CDR1 and CDR2 (germline): DFQATT, SNEGSKA (reference sequence). The CDR3 DNA reads as TGCAGTGCTAGTTGGGGCTCCAAGAAATCACCCCTCCACTTT. Translated: CSASWGSKKSPLHF.

The chain is built from TRBV7-2 and TRBJ2-2; D unclear. This CDR3 contains 12 residues. The germline V gene encodes CDR1 SGHTA and CDR2 FQGNSA. V lost 1 base and J lost 6, with 3 bases in between. This CDR3 is CASSLEPGELFF. The CDR3 bases are TGTGCCAGCAGCTTAGAACCCGGGGAGCTGTTTTTT.

The chain joins TRBV2 to TRBJ2-2; D gene ambiguous. The CDR3 is 13 residues long. V gave up 7 bases and J gave up 5 bases, with 11 bases separating them. CDR1 and CDR2 from the germline V gene are SNHLY and FYNNEI. CDR3 residues: CASTPLETGELFF. The CDR3 DNA reads TGTGCCAGCACCCCACTCGAGACCGGGGAGCTGTTTTTT.

The chain joins TRBV19 to TRBJ1-4; 9 bases map to TRBD1. This CDR3 has 14 amino acids. CDR1 is LNHDA, CDR2 SQIVND, per germline (reference sequence). Germline trimming cut 5 bases from V and 7 bases from J; bases unmatched to any gene: 5. The CDR3 here is CASSPGQGFEKLFF. CDR3 DNA: TGTGCCAGTAGTCCGGGACAGGGATTTGAAAAACTGTTTTTT.

The V call is TRBV2, the J call TRBJ2-2; 9 nucleotides line up with TRBD1. CDR3 length: 17 amino acids. V gave up 6 bases and J gave up 4 bases; unmatched junction bases: 12. Germline CDR1 SNHLY, CDR2 FYNNEI. DNA of the CDR3: TGTGCCAGCAGGGCGGGCGGGACAGGGATGCTCACCGGGGAGCTGTTTTTT. Residues: CASRAGGTGMLTGELFF.

This clone appeared a single time. The chain recombines TRBV2 with TRBJ2-1, with D possibly being TRBD2 (5 bases). The germline gives CDR1 SNHLY, CDR2 FYNNEI. V dropped 7 bases and J dropped 0 bases, with 13 bases sitting between them. The CDR3 runs to 15 residues. In DNA form, the CDR3 reads TGTGCCAGCACCGGGCGGGCGGTCTCCTACAATGAGCAGTTCTTC. Its translation: CASTGRAVSYNEQFF.

This sequence joins TRBV4-2 and TRBJ1-1, with D tentatively TRBD1 (5 bases). V lost 0 bases, J lost 10 bases, and 12 bases lay in between. CDR1 and CDR2 (germline): LGHNA, YNFKEQ. The CDR3 covers 13 residues. CDR3 loop: CASSQEGQGRAFF. The CDR3 DNA sequence: TGTGCCAGCAGCCAAGAAGGGCAGGGAAGAGCTTTCTTT.

This clone was counted at least ten times. This sequence joins TRBV11-2 and TRBJ2-2; the D is unclear. V lost 7 bases and J 4 bases, leaving 13 bases between the germline ends. Germline V gives CDR1 SGHAT, CDR2 FQNNGV. The CDR3 is 14 amino acids. In DNA, the CDR3 is TGTGCCAGCAATAGGATCTCGAGCACCGGGGAGCTGTTTTTT. This sequence encodes CASNRISSTGELFF. Variable domain in full (rest from reference TRBV11-2 and TRBJ2-2): EAGVAQSPRYKIIEKRQSVAFWCNPISGHATLYWYQQILGQGPKLLIQFQNNGVVDDSQLPKDRFSAERLKGVDSTLKIQPAKLEDSAVYLCASNRISSTGELFFGEGSRLTVL.

The V and J genes are TRBV3-1 (or the pseudogene TRBV3-2) and TRBJ2-3; 14 nucleotides line up with TRBD2. CDR3 length equals 16 residues. The germline CDR1 and CDR2 sequences are LGHDT and YNNKEL (reference sequence). V shed 4 bases and J 5 bases; nucleotides not matched to a gene: 5. The CDR3 nucleotides read TGTGCCAGCAGCCGGGGACTAGCGGGGGCCGGAGATACGCAGTATTTT. Protein sequence: CASSRGLAGAGDTQYF.

The chain links TRBV4-1 to TRBJ1-6; no clear D gene. This CDR3 region has 15 residues. V gave up 6 bases and J gave up 2 bases, with 11 bases separating them. Germline V CDR1 and CDR2: MGHRA, YSYEKL. This chain's CDR3 is CASRPQETYNSPLHF. CDR3 nucleotide sequence: TGCGCCAGCAGACCCCAGGAGACCTATAATTCACCCCTCCACTTT.

This clone has just one count. V gene TRBV5-1 combines with J gene TRBJ2-7; D remains unclear. This CDR3 contains 14 residues. Germline loops: CDR1 SGHRS, CDR2 YFSETQ. The V end was cut by 6 bases, the J end by 4 bases, with 17 bases between. CDR3 sequence (DNA): TGCGCCAGCACAACCGGGTCTTCAACATACGAGCAGTACTTC. This translates into CASTTGSSTYEQYF.

Written as DNA, the CDR3 is TGTGCCTGGGCTGGGGACTTATCTCGGCCCCAGCATTTT. Protein sequence: CAWAGDLSRPQHF. V is TRBV30 and J is TRBJ1-5; TRBD1 might be the D (5 bases). Between the trimmed V and J ends, which lost 5 bases and 9 bases, there was a span of 17 bases. This CDR3 contains 13 residues. Germline lookup yields CDR1 GTSNPN and CDR2 SVGIG (reference sequence).

Only one count was recorded for this clone. The CDR3 region is CASSATRTDYGFF. CDR3 bases: TGTGCCAGCAGCGCAACCCGGACAGATTATGGGTTCTTC. The V gene is TRBV11-1, the J gene TRBJ2-1; perhaps TRBD1 as D (6 bases). The CDR3 spans 13 residues. CDR1 SGHAT and CDR2 FQDESV come from the germline V gene (reference sequence). The V and J ends lost 5 bases and 15 bases respectively, with 20 bases between them.

This clone appeared a few times. The chain employs TRBV28 and TRBJ1-6, with 8 bases lining up with TRBD1. With 5 bases clipped from V and 10 bases from J, the junction kept 4 bases outside the gene matches. This CDR3 is built from 13 residues. Per the germline V gene, CDR1 is MDHEN and CDR2 is SYDVKM. The CDR3 DNA sequence: TGTGCCAGCAGTCACACAGGGGGATCACCCCTCCACTTT. Translated: CASSHTGGSPLHF.

The chain links TRBV29-1 to TRBJ1-2; 12 bases line up with TRBD1. This CDR3 is 15 amino acids long. With V trimmed by 5 bases and J by 8 bases, 12 bases remained unmatched. The germline gives CDR1 SQVTM, CDR2 ANQGSEA. This CDR3 reads CSVSLEGQGAKGYTF. CDR3 bases: TGCAGCGTTTCATTGGAGGGACAGGGGGCGAAGGGCTACACCTTC.

This clone was found a few times. The chain joins TRBV6-5 to TRBJ2-7; D is possibly TRBD1 (6 bases). V was clipped by 2 bases and J by 1 base, with 6 bases between them. The CDR3 spans 13 residues. Germline V gene sequence: CDR1 MNHEY, CDR2 SVGAGI. The CDR3, as DNA: TGTGCCAGCAGTTACGGACAGTCCTACGAGCAGTACTTC. This sequence encodes CASSYGQSYEQYF.

The V gene is TRBV9, the J gene TRBJ2-7; D call uncertain. The germline CDR1 and CDR2 sequences are SGDLS and YYNGEE. This CDR3 region has 14 residues. Deletions cut 0 bases from V and 6 bases from J, with 13 bases between. The CDR3 region has the DNA TGTGCCAGCAGCGTAGCTCCTTCTAGTACCGAGCAGTACTTC. This encodes CASSVAPSSTEQYF. Full variable domain (outside the CDR3, taken from reference TRBV9 and TRBJ2-7): DSGVTQTPKHLITATGQRVTLRCSPRSGDLSVYWYQQSLDQGLQFLIQYYNGEERAKGNILERFSAQQFPDLHSELNLSSLELGDSALYFCASSVAPSSTEQYFGPGTRLTVT.

This chain links TRBV4-2 with TRBJ1-5; no clear D gene. V was trimmed by 2 bases and J by 4 bases, leaving 12 bases between them. Germline CDR1 and CDR2: LGHNA and YNFKEQ. The CDR3 contains 15 residues. The CDR3 loop reads CASSQSPGENQPQHF. Here the CDR3 DNA reads TGTGCCAGCAGCCAATCGCCCGGGGAAAATCAGCCCCAGCATTTT.

This rearrangement joins TRBV10-2 to TRBJ1-3; D is unclear. This CDR3 has 15 residues. V lost 0 bases and J 3 bases, leaving 9 bases between the germline ends. Germline-derived CDR1 and CDR2 are WSHSY and SAAADI. The CDR3 DNA is TGCGCCAGCAGTGAGTCGATAAGAAGTGGAAACACCATATATTTT. It is translated as CASSESIRSGNTIYF.

This clone appeared a single time. J is TRBJ2-2 and V is TRBV15; 10 positions agree with TRBD2. Losses at the gene ends were 5 bases for V and 7 bases for J; bases not matched to a gene: 10. The CDR3 runs to 16 residues. Germline assignment: CDR1 LNHNV and CDR2 YYDKDF (reference sequence). The CDR3 is CATSASGRPIDGELFF. Here the CDR3 DNA reads TGTGCCACCAGCGCTAGCGGGAGACCCATTGACGGGGAGCTGTTTTTT.